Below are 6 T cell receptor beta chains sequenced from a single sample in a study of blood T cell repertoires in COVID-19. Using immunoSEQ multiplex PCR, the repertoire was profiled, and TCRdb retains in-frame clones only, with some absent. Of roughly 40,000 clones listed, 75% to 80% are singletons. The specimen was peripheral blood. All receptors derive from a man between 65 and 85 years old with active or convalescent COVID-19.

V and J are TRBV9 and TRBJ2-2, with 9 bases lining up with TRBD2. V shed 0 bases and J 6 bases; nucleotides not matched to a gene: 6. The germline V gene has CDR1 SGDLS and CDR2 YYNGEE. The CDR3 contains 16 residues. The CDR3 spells CASSVGVAGASGELFF. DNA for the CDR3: TGTGCCAGCAGCGTAGGGGTAGCGGGGGCTTCCGGGGAGCTGTTTTTT.

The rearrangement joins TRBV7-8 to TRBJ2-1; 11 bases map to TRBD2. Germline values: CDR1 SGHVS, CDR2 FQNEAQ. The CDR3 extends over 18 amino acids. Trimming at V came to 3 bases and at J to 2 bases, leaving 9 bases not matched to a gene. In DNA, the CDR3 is TGTGCCAGCAGCTTGGGTAGCGGGGGGGATGGAACCTACAATGAGCAGTTCTTC. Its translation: CASSLGSGGDGTYNEQFF.

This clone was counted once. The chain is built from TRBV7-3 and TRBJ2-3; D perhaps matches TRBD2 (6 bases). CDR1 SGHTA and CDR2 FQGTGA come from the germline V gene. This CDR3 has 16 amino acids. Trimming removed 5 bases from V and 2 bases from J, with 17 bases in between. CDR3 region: CASSLLGGEPTDTQYF. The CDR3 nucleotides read TGTGCCAGCAGCCTACTAGGCGGGGAACCCACAGATACGCAGTATTTT.

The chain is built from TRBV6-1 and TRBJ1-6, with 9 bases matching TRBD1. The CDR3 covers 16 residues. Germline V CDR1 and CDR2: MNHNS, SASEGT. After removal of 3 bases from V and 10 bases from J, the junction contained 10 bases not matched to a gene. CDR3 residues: CASSDPNRGRGSPLHF. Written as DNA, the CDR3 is TGTGCCAGCAGTGACCCAAACAGGGGGCGAGGGTCACCCCTCCACTTT.

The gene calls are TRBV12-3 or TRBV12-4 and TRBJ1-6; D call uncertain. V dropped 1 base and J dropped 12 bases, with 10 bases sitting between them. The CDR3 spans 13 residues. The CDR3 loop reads CASSLGKLLPLHF. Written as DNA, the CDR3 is TGTGCCAGCAGTTTAGGTAAACTTCTACCCCTCCACTTT.

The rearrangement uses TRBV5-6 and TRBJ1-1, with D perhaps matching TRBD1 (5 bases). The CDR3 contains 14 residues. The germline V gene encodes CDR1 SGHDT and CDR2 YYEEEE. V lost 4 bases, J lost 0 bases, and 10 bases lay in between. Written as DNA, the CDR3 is TGTGCCAGCAGCGCCGACAGATTGAACACTGAAGCTTTCTTT. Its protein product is CASSADRLNTEAFF.